This TCR beta chain came from a study of cytomegalovirus exposure and HLA in healthy donors. With 60 Vbeta and 13 Jbeta primers, the PCR was carried out. The method was immunoSEQ multiplex PCR; TCRdb's version includes in-frame clones alone and lacks a portion of them. The sample records around 140,000 clones, just under 85% being singletons. Germline loops: CDR1 MGHRA, CDR2 YSYEKL. V lost 0 bases to trimming and J lost 2 bases, with 8 bases between them. The length of the CDR3 is 14 residues. Material for sequencing was PBMCs. The sequence was collected from an older woman in good health and CMV-seropositive. This rearrangement joins TRBV4-1 to TRBJ2-7; D not resolved. For the CDR3, the DNA is TGCGCCAGCAGCCAAGACGGCGGAACCTACGAGCAGTACTTC. It codes for CASSQDGGTYEQYF.